At least ten counts were recorded for the clone carrying this TCR beta chain. Germline lookup yields CDR1 SGHTA and CDR2 FQGTGA. V dropped 1 base and J dropped 7 bases, with 10 bases sitting between them. The CDR3 runs 13 residues. The data were taken from a study of T-cell reconstitution after alpha-beta-depleted transplantation in children. The TCRbeta library incorporated unique molecular identifiers. TCRdb reanalysed the PCR reads using MiXCR and keeps one entry per CDR3 protein. Of approximately 83,000 distinct CDR3 sequences listed, less than 15% are singletons. The specimen was PBMCs from the stem cell graft donor, collected from the stem cell graft. The receptor's source is a human donor who donated a stem cell graft to a child with inherited bone marrow failure. The chain is built from TRBV7-3 and TRBJ1-2, with D perhaps TRBD1 (6 bases). The CDR3 DNA sequence: TGTGCCAGCAGCTTAAGGGGGGGGCTTGGCTACACCTTC. Translating it yields CASSLRGGLGYTF.